The present T cell receptor beta chain was sequenced within a study of blood T cells in healthy people across ages. Study outcomes and limitations: Compared with aged donors, long-lived donors showed fewer expanded clones, suggesting selection. It was not possible, with unsorted PBMCs, to conclusively compare naive and antigen-experienced cells.

A second PCR of 7 to 11 cycles used a sample-barcoded 5' primer and a J-beta primer mix. Each sample provided no less than 2.5 million CDR3-containing paired-end reads. MiXCR was run by TCRdb on the 5' RACE reads, yielding one entry per CDR3 protein. The sample consists of roughly 500,000 distinct CDR3 sequences, 27% of them appearing once. The authors drew 7.5 to 10 milliliters of peripheral blood from each donor. Germline-derived CDR1 and CDR2 are LGHNA and YSLEER. This CDR3 has 18 amino acids. V lost 0 bases, J lost 5 bases, and 20 bases lay in between. This clonotype was counted only a few times. What it binds is not known.

This sequence joins TRBV4-3 and TRBJ1-5; no clear D. Material for sequencing was blood. The source is a woman aged 70-85 years in good health. CDR3 region: CASSQDHFGRGWDQPQHF. CDR3 coding DNA: TGCGCCAGCAGCCAAGATCATTTCGGTCGGGGTTGGGATCAGCCCCAGCATTTT.